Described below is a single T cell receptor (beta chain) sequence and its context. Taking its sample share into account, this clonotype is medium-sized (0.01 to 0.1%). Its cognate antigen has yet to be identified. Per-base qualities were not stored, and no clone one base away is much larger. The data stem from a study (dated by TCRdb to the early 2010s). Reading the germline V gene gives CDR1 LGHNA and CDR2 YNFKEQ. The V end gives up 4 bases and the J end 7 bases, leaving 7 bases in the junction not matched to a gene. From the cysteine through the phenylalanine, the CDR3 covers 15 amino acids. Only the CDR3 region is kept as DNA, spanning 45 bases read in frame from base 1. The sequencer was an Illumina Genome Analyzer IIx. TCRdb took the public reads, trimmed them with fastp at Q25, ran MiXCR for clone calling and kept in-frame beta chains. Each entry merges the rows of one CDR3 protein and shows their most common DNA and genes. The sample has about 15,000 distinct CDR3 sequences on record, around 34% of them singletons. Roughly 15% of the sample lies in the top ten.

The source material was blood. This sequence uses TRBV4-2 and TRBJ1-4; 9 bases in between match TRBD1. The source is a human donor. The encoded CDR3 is CASSPGGTGSEKLFF. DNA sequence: TGTGCCAGCAGCCCTGGCGGGACAGGGTCTGAAAAACTGTTTTTT.